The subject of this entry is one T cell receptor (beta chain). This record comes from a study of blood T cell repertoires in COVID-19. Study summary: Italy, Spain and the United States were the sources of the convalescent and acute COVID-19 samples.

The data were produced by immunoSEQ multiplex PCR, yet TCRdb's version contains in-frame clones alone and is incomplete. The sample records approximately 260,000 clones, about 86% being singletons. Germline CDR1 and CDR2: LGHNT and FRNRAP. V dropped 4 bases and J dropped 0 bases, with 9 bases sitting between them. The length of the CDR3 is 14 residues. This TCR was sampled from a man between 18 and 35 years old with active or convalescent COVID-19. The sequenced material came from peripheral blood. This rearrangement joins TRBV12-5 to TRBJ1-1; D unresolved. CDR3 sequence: CASGWSGLNTEAFF. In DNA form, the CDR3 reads TGTGCTAGTGGTTGGTCCGGGTTGAACACTGAAGCTTTCTTT.